The rows below give T cell receptor beta chains drawn from one sample of a study of cytomegalovirus exposure and HLA in healthy donors. Using immunoSEQ multiplex PCR, the repertoire was profiled, and TCRdb retains in-frame clones only, with some absent. The profile shows about 90,000 clones, about 66% of them singletons. The sequenced sample consisted of PBMCs. The receptor set was obtained from a man aged 30 to 45 in good health and CMV-seronegative. The CDR3 runs from the conserved cysteine through the conserved F or W. A D gene is named only where the DNA matches it firmly. For some rows the clone size is stated as once, few or many, or as a class when expanded; others skip it.

TRBJ1-1 | TRBV19 | TRBD1 | . | CASRTGQGGFTEAFF | TGTGCCAGTAGGACTGGACAGGGCGGGTTCACTGAAGCTTTCTTT
TRBJ2-3 | TRBV30 | . | . | CAWSATGEDTQYF | TGTGCCTGGAGTGCGACGGGTGAAGATACGCAGTATTTT
TRBJ1-2 | TRBV13 | TRBD1 | . | CASTFTPRQGVLEGYTF | TGTGCCAGCACCTTTACTCCTCGACAGGGGGTTCTGGAGGGCTACACCTTC
TRBJ2-5 | TRBV7-6 | . | few | CASSSVGDRETQYF | TGTGCCAGCAGTTCTGTCGGCGACAGGGAGACCCAGTACTTC
TRBJ2-3 | TRBV4-3 | . | few | CASSQVAEAGAQYF | TGCGCCAGCAGCCAAGTCGCAGAAGCAGGGGCGCAGTATTTT
TRBJ1-1 | TRBV30 | . | few | CAWTTLGRTEAFF | TGTGCCTGGACGACCCTAGGGAGGACTGAAGCTTTCTTT
TRBJ2-7 | TRBV19 | TRBD1 | few | CASDPGQGFYEQYF | TGTGCCAGCGACCCAGGACAGGGGTTCTACGAGCAGTACTTC
TRBJ1-1 | TRBV6-5 | TRBD1 | . | CASRGQPNTEAFF | TGTGCCAGCAGGGGACAGCCGAACACTGAAGCTTTCTTT
TRBJ1-1 | TRBV9 | TRBD1 | . | CASSVFGTGNTEAFF | TGTGCCAGCAGCGTATTTGGGACAGGGAACACTGAAGCTTTCTTT
TRBJ1-2 | TRBV13 | TRBD1 | . | CASSLAQGVHGYTF | TGTGCCAGCAGCTTAGCCCAGGGGGTACATGGCTACACCTTC
TRBJ1-5 | TRBV27 | . | . | CASSLGGRGQPQHF | TGTGCCAGCAGTTTGGGAGGGAGGGGACAGCCCCAGCATTTT
TRBJ2-7 | TRBV19 | TRBD1 | few | CATAFVGGRYEQYF | TGTGCCACCGCTTTTGTAGGGGGCCGTTACGAGCAGTACTTC
TRBJ1-1 | TRBV14 | . | . | CASSQLYTGGEAFF | TGTGCCAGCAGCCAATTATACACTGGGGGCGAAGCTTTCTTT
TRBJ1-5 | TRBV6-1 | . | . | CASSTGQINQPQHF | TGTGCCAGCAGCACCGGACAGATCAATCAGCCCCAGCATTTT
TRBJ2-7 | TRBV29-1 | TRBD1 | . | CSGRDRSSYEQYF | TGCAGCGGTCGGGACAGATCCTCCTACGAGCAGTACTTC
TRBJ1-1 | TRBV2 | TRBD1 | . | CASTFGGGGGEAFF | TGTGCCAGCACCTTCGGAGGGGGCGGCGGTGAAGCTTTCTTT
TRBJ1-4 | TRBV12-5 | . | . | CASGPGIGRTNEKLFF | TGTGCTAGTGGTCCCGGAATCGGGAGGACTAATGAAAAACTGTTTTTT
TRBJ1-1 | TRBV6-1 | . | few | CASSHGGFEAFF | TGTGCCAGCTCCCATGGGGGGTTTGAAGCTTTCTTT
TRBJ1-4 | TRBV4-3 | . | few | CASSQDPWGGEEKLFF | TGCGCCAGCAGCCAAGATCCCTGGGGCGGGGAGGAAAAACTGTTTTTT
TRBJ1-5 | TRBV4-3 | TRBD1 | few | CASSKGTGYLDNQPQHF | TGCGCCAGCAGCAAAGGGACAGGCTACCTGGACAATCAGCCCCAGCATTTT
TRBJ1-2 | TRBV28 | TRBD1 | . | CASARVTGDYGYTF | TGTGCCAGCGCTCGAGTCACAGGGGACTATGGCTACACCTTC
TRBJ2-5 | TRBV19 | TRBD1 | . | CASSYRGLMEETQYF | TGTGCCAGTAGCTACAGGGGGCTTATGGAAGAGACCCAGTACTTC
TRBJ2-7 | TRBV10-2 | . | . | CASSEVSYEQYF | TGCGCCAGCAGTGAAGTGAGTTACGAGCAGTACTTC
TRBJ2-7 | TRBV28 | . | . | CASSSTRYEQYF | TGTGCCAGCAGTTCGACTAGATACGAGCAGTACTTC
TRBJ2-2 | TRBV9 | TRBD1 | . | CASSGRTGGSGGLFF | TGTGCCAGCAGCGGGCGGACAGGGGGCTCGGGGGGGCTGTTTTTT
TRBJ1-4 | TRBV4-1 | . | . | CASSPTAGKEKLFF | TGCGCCAGCAGCCCTACGGCAGGCAAGGAAAAACTGTTTTTT
TRBJ2-3 | TRBV7-9 | TRBD2 | . | CASSSITSGASPGDTQYF | TGTGCCAGCAGCTCTATTACTAGCGGGGCCTCCCCGGGGGATACGCAGTATTTT
TRBJ1-3 | TRBV15 | . | . | CATSRAGLSSGNTIYF | TGTGCCACCAGCAGAGCAGGCCTTAGCTCTGGAAACACCATATATTTT
TRBJ2-7 | TRBV27 | . | . | CASSPPHRDEQYF | TGTGCCAGCAGTCCACCTCACAGAGACGAGCAGTACTTC
TRBJ2-2 | TRBV29-1 | . | few | CSVAEQGNTGELFF | TGCAGCGTTGCCGAACAGGGGAACACCGGGGAGCTGTTTTTT
TRBJ2-2 | TRBV10-3 | TRBD2 | . | CAISGLAGGSGELFF | TGTGCCATCAGTGGCCTAGCGGGAGGATCCGGGGAGCTGTTTTTT
TRBJ2-5 | TRBV7-3 | . | . | CASSFGYQETQYF | TGTGCCAGCAGCTTCGGGTACCAAGAGACCCAGTACTTC
TRBJ1-2 | TRBV7-2 | . | . | CASSLTLGGYGYTF | TGTGCCAGCAGCTTAACCTTGGGGGGCTATGGCTACACCTTC
TRBJ2-3 | TRBV5-1 | TRBD2 | . | CASSTGTSGLDTDTQYF | TGCGCCAGCAGCACCGGGACTAGCGGGCTTGACACAGATACGCAGTATTTT
TRBJ2-7 | TRBV10-2 | TRBD1 | . | CASIGLGTGSYEQYF | TGCGCCAGCATTGGGCTAGGGACAGGTTCCTACGAGCAGTACTTC
TRBJ2-3 | TRBV5-1 | . | . | CASSLVGAPDTQYF | TGCGCCAGCAGCTTGGTGGGGGCCCCAGATACGCAGTATTTT
TRBJ2-1 | TRBV30 | . | few | CAWSSPGGPGNEQFF | TGTGCCTGGAGTAGTCCCGGGGGGCCGGGTAATGAGCAGTTCTTC
TRBJ2-5 | TRBV6-1 | TRBD2 | . | CASSARTSVETQYF | TGTGCCAGCAGTGCAAGGACTAGCGTAGAGACCCAGTACTTC
TRBJ1-1 | TRBV14 | TRBD1 | few | CASSPDRGLNPLLNTEAFF | TGTGCCAGCAGCCCCGACAGGGGGCTGAATCCACTGTTGAACACTGAAGCTTTCTTT
TRBJ1-5 | TRBV7-5 | . | . | CARSSRQGLNQPQHF | TGTGCCAGAAGCTCTCGACAGGGACTTAATCAGCCCCAGCATTTT
TRBJ1-4 | TRBV29-1 | . | few | CSVEDLNRGKLFF | TGCAGCGTTGAAGATCTTAACCGCGGAAAACTGTTTTTT
TRBJ2-5 | TRBV23-1 | TRBD1 | . | CASSHSGTGGSETQYF | TGCGCCAGCAGTCACTCCGGGACAGGGGGCTCGGAGACCCAGTACTTC
TRBJ1-1 | TRBV7-9 | . | . | CASSLIRRWTEAFF | TGTGCCAGCAGCTTAATACGCAGATGGACTGAAGCTTTCTTT
TRBJ1-2 | TRBV4-2 | TRBD1 | few | CASSQDLTGDYGYTF | TGTGCCAGCAGCCAAGATTTAACAGGGGACTATGGCTACACCTTC
TRBJ2-5 | TRBV7-8 | TRBD2 | . | CASSLVGGRETQYF | TGTGCCAGCAGCTTGGTCGGGGGGAGGGAGACCCAGTACTTC
TRBJ2-6 | TRBV5-4 | . | . | CASSGEARGLFSGANVLTF | TGTGCCAGCAGCGGGGAGGCGAGGGGGCTGTTTTCTGGGGCCAACGTCCTGACTTTC
TRBJ2-1 | TRBV7-8 | . | . | CASSSRGLGEQFF | TGTGCCAGCAGCTCCCGGGGACTGGGAGAGCAGTTCTTC
TRBJ1-2 | TRBV6-5 | . | . | CASSYLDRTYGYTF | TGTGCCAGCAGTTACCTGGACAGAACTTATGGCTACACCTTC
TRBJ2-1 | TRBV29-1 | TRBD1 | . | CSARVQGEDSYNEQFF | TGCAGCGCCCGAGTCCAGGGGGAAGACTCCTACAATGAGCAGTTCTTC
TRBJ1-1 | TRBV5-6 | . | once | CASSLGAYTEAFF | TGTGCCAGCAGCTTGGGAGCGTACACTGAAGCTTTCTTT
TRBJ2-1 | TRBV5-1 | . | . | CASSLGLPINEQFF | TGCGCCAGCAGCTTGGGACTACCTATTAATGAGCAGTTCTTC
TRBJ1-5 | TRBV5-1 | TRBD1 | few | CASSLGDSNSNQPQHF | TGCGCCAGCAGCTTGGGGGACAGTAATAGCAATCAGCCCCAGCATTTT
TRBJ2-1 | TRBV7-9 | . | . | CASSPRESSYNEQFF | TGTGCCAGCAGCCCCCGGGAGAGCTCCTACAATGAGCAGTTCTTC
TRBJ2-1 | TRBV27 | . | once | CASSADTAFREQFF | TGTGCCAGCAGTGCGGACACGGCCTTTCGGGAGCAGTTCTTC